This record concerns one TCR beta chain sequence. Its antigen is as yet unknown. This sample is drawn from a study of OX40 agonist ivuxolimab in advanced cancers. Study-wide context: Therapy given before enrollment (anti-PD-1, anti-PD-L1 or anti-CTLA-4) was allowed, and 40% to 50% had some.

General observations from the study: Partial responders dosed at 0.1-3.0 mg/kg displayed clonal expansion ranking among the lowest.

The CDR3 runs 14 residues. The germline CDR1 and CDR2 sequences are SGHDT and YYEEEE. J lost 6 bases, V lost 2 bases, and 5 bases had no gene match. Sequencing used immunoSEQ multiplex PCR; TCRdb keeps in-frame clones, though not all of them. The table has about 20,000 clones, 88% seen once; the top ten hold roughly 10%. The material sequenced was CD4+ or CD8+ T cells sorted from blood, taken in a trial of the OX40 agonist ivuxolimab. This clonotype originated in an adult with an advanced solid tumor such as melanoma, head and neck, liver or kidney cancer. V usage is TRBV5-6 and J usage is TRBJ2-7; 10 bases are shared with TRBD1. The CDR3: CASSFGTGAAEQYF. For the CDR3, the DNA is TGTGCCAGCAGCTTTGGGACAGGGGCCGCCGAGCAGTACTTC.